This T cell receptor beta chain was found in a study of T-cell reconstitution after alpha-beta-depleted transplantation in children. Whole-study results and caveats: One year post-transplant, T-cell counts and diversity were largely derived from T cells produced anew. In some patients, recipient T cells and intrathymic progenitors surviving conditioning explained high day-60 diversity. Two months or so post-transplant, alpha-beta T cells reportedly derived from several hundred expanded graft clones.

During its preparation, the TCRbeta library received unique molecular identifiers. TCRdb reprocessed the PCR reads via MiXCR and lists one record per CDR3 protein. The table records 580,000 or so distinct CDR3 sequences, more than 20% of them present only once. Trimming cost V 5 bases and J 1 base; bases outside gene matches: 4. The CDR3 sequence is 15 residues long. Details on this clonotype: What it binds is not known.

This TCR came from a boy younger than two who had a stem cell transplant for acute myeloid leukemia, so the T cells may come from the graft donor. The V and J genes are TRBV12-3 or TRBV12-4 and TRBJ2-3; 9 bases are shared with TRBD1. The material sequenced was PBMCs, mostly from graft donor cells, taken 360 days after TCRalphabeta/CD19-depleted stem cell transplant. CDR3 sequence (DNA): TGTGCCAGCAGTCGGCGGACAGGGGGCACAGATACGCAGTATTTT. Translation gives CASSRRTGGTDTQYF.